This TCR beta chain emerged from a study of a mutant IDH1 vaccine in newly diagnosed glioma. The CDR3 is made up of 12 amino acids. V shed 7 bases, J shed 7 bases, and the junction held 3 bases outside the gene matches. Germline CDR1 and CDR2: SQVTM and ANQGSEA. The time point: week 35, safety follow-up. The content of each vaccine dose was 300 ug of mutant IDH1 20-mer peptide, and topical imiquimod accompanied it. As to this clone: Its antigen is undetermined.

Sequencing was performed with immunoSEQ multiplex PCR; in TCRdb, only in-frame clones are kept and a portion is missing. The repertoire includes fewer than 45,000 clones, over 75% of them detected once, and approximately 1.5% sits in the top ten. The input for sequencing was PBMCs, taken from a glioma patient whose treatment included an IDH1 peptide vaccine. The gene calls are TRBV29-1 and TRBJ1-4; TRBD1 matches 10 bases. The TCR comes from a man between 40 and 49 years old with glioma. The CDR3 nucleotides are TGCAGCGGGGGACAGGGGCCTGAAAAACTGTTTTTT. It encodes CSGGQGPEKLFF.